Below, 17 T cell receptor beta chains from the same sample are listed, as sequenced in a study of T cells in Graves' hyperthyroidism and ophthalmopathy. The source material, RNA transcripts, was used to amplify TCR beta CDR3 regions. Carried out on the TCR CDR3, a first-round RT-PCR used the HTBI primer set. TCRdb processed the multiplex PCR reads anew with MiXCR; each CDR3 protein has one entry. The table includes about 400,000 distinct CDR3 sequences, 13% to 15% detected once. The sequencing input was blood. These receptors originate from a woman aged 60-75 years with Graves' ophthalmopathy.

This clonotype was detected only once. The chain recombines TRBV15 with TRBJ2-1, with D unresolved. The CDR3 spans 12 residues. The V end was cut by 0 bases, the J end by 12 bases, with 9 bases between. Germline CDR1 LNHNV, CDR2 YYDKDF (reference sequence). The CDR3 is CATSRDWAGQFF. As DNA, the CDR3 is TGTGCCACCAGCAGAGATTGGGCTGGGCAGTTCTTC.

In this sample, this clonotype turned up a few times. V gene TRBV7-9 combines with J gene TRBJ2-1; the D gene is possibly TRBD2 (5 bases). V was shortened by 6 bases and J by 3 bases, with 15 bases between the two germline ends. CDR1 SEHNR and CDR2 FQNEAQ come from the germline V gene (reference sequence). The CDR3 has 15 amino acids. CDR3 sequence reads: CASSSAAKGYNEQFF. In nucleotides, the CDR3 is TGTGCCAGCAGTAGCGCCGCTAAGGGCTACAATGAGCAGTTCTTC.

This clonotype was detected many times. This chain links TRBV7-9 with TRBJ2-5; maybe TRBD1 (5 bases). CDR1 and CDR2 from the germline V gene are SEHNR and FQNEAQ (reference sequence). V lost 2 bases and J lost 6, with 13 bases in between. CDR3 size: 14 residues. CDR3 sequence reads: CASSLLGAAKTQYF. In DNA, the CDR3 is TGTGCCAGCAGCTTATTAGGGGCCGCGAAGACCCAGTACTTC.

This clonotype appeared many times. This chain joins TRBV27 and TRBJ2-7; 7 bases align to TRBD2. Germline assignment: CDR1 MNHEY and CDR2 SMNVEV (reference sequence). The CDR3 runs to 17 residues. Trimming cost V 2 bases and J 6 bases; bases outside gene matches: 16. CDR3 sequence: CASSLPPGTGGSVEQYF. The CDR3 DNA reads TGTGCCAGCAGTTTACCCCCAGGGACGGGGGGATCGGTCGAGCAGTACTTC.

V and J are TRBV20-1 and TRBJ2-7; TRBD2 aligns across 14 bases. The trim removed 5 bases at V and 4 bases at J, leaving 10 bases unmatched. The CDR3 sequence is 16 residues long. Germline V gene data show CDR1 as DFQATT and CDR2 as SNEGSKA (reference sequence). The CDR3 DNA is TGCAGTGCTCCCACCGGGACTAGCGGGAGAATTTACGAGCAGTACTTC. Amino acid sequence: CSAPTGTSGRIYEQYF.

This clonotype was found a few times. This chain joins TRBV19 and TRBJ1-4; TRBD1 agrees at 8 bases. In germline, CDR1 is LNHDA, CDR2 SQIVND (reference sequence). The CDR3 sequence is 14 residues long. With V trimmed by 4 bases and J by 8 bases, 6 bases remained unmatched. CDR3 loop: CASSKTGVEEKLFF. As DNA, the CDR3 is TGTGCCAGTAGTAAGACAGGGGTCGAAGAAAAACTGTTTTTT.

The CDR3 DNA reads TGTGCCAGCAGTCGCGACCTCTATGGCTACACCTTC. Protein product: CASSRDLYGYTF. The V and J genes are TRBV2 and TRBJ1-2; no definite D call. V was cut by 5 bases and J by 4 bases, with 8 bases left in between. Germline CDR1 is SNHLY and CDR2 is FYNNEI. This CDR3 has 12 amino acids.

This clonotype came up a few times. This chain joins TRBV5-5 and TRBJ1-1, with D perhaps matching TRBD1 (5 bases). Germline V gene sequence: CDR1 SGHKS, CDR2 YYEKEE (reference sequence). There are 15 residues in the CDR3. V was pared by 3 bases and J by 3 bases, with 15 bases between. The CDR3 bases are TGTGCCAGCAGCTCCTTTCTACGGGGGTACACTGAAGCTTTCTTT. As protein: CASSSFLRGYTEAFF.

This clonotype was counted at least ten times. The chain joins TRBV5-1 to TRBJ2-3, with a tentative D call TRBD1 (5 bases). Germline values: CDR1 SGHRS, CDR2 YFSETQ. The CDR3 covers 13 residues. V lost 4 bases and J lost 2, with 8 bases in between. The CDR3 coding sequence is TGCGCCAGCAGCATACAGGACACAGATACGCAGTATTTT. It is translated as CASSIQDTDTQYF.

V and J are TRBV29-1 and TRBJ1-2, with 12 bases identical to TRBD1. With V trimmed by 4 bases and J by 8 bases, 8 bases remained unmatched. CDR1 is SQVTM and CDR2 is ANQGSEA in the germline V gene. The CDR3 length is 14 residues. The DNA for the CDR3 is TGCAGCGTTGCGTCCGGGACAGGGGGCCAAGGCTACACCTTC. Encoded protein: CSVASGTGGQGYTF.

This clonotype has at least ten counts. V and J are TRBV28 and TRBJ1-1; no firm D call. This CDR3 region has 15 residues. Germline CDR1 and CDR2: MDHEN and SYDVKM. V shed 2 bases and J shed 2 bases, with 12 bases lying between them. The CDR3 here is CASSLGGILNTEAFF. The CDR3 nucleotides read TGTGCCAGCAGTTTAGGCGGGATACTTAACACTGAAGCTTTCTTT.

This clonotype was recorded many times. The chain employs TRBV2 and TRBJ2-1; TRBD2 agrees at 11 bases. The CDR3 totals 15 residues. Germline V gene sequence: CDR1 SNHLY, CDR2 FYNNEI. The V and J ends lost 6 bases and 1 base, in that order; junction bases with no gene match: 2. The CDR3 bases are TGTGCCAGCAGCCGACTAGCGGGGTCCTACAATGAGCAGTTCTTC. As protein: CASSRLAGSYNEQFF. The full variable domain, rest sourced from reference TRBV2 and TRBJ2-1, is EPEVTQTPSHQVTQMGQEVILRCVPISNHLYFYWYRQILGQKVEFLVSFYNNEISEKSEIFDDQFSVERPDGSNFTLKIRSTKLEDSAMYFCASSRLAGSYNEQFFGPGTRLTVL.

This clonotype turned up a few times. This sequence joins TRBV30 and TRBJ2-7; the D gene is possibly TRBD2 (5 bases). Per germline, CDR1 GTSNPN and CDR2 SVGIG (reference sequence). V dropped 3 bases and J dropped 5 bases, with 20 bases sitting between them. CDR3 length: 15 amino acids. The CDR3 DNA reads as TGTGCCTGGAGCCCTGGATGGAGTAGCGACAACGAGCAGTACTTC. Protein: CAWSPGWSSDNEQYF.

This clonotype was counted many times. The J gene is TRBJ2-2, the V gene TRBV5-1, with D possibly matching TRBD1 (5 bases). Germline values: CDR1 SGHRS, CDR2 YFSETQ. The CDR3 has 15 residues. V shed 5 bases and J shed 4 bases, with 15 bases lying between them. In DNA, the CDR3 is TGCGCCAGCAGGGAGTTAGGGGTGAGCACCGGGGAGCTGTTTTTT. Translated: CASRELGVSTGELFF.

Here the CDR3 DNA reads TGTGCCAGCAGCTTACTGGGTTACGACACTGAAGCTTTCTTT. It yields the protein CASSLLGYDTEAFF. This chain uses TRBV7-9 with TRBJ1-1; D is uncertain. V lost 2 bases and J 3 bases, leaving 10 bases between the germline ends. In germline, CDR1 is SEHNR, CDR2 FQNEAQ (reference sequence). This CDR3 region has 14 residues.

This clonotype was seen a handful of times. This chain joins TRBV7-8 and TRBJ2-1; D uncertain. The V end was cut by 6 bases, the J end by 5 bases, with 8 bases between. CDR3 length: 12 residues. The germline gives CDR1 SGHVS, CDR2 FQNEAQ. The CDR3 loop reads CASRGGDNEQFF. DNA of the CDR3: TGTGCCAGCAGAGGCGGTGACAATGAGCAGTTCTTC.

The chain joins TRBV20-1 to TRBJ1-4; D uncertain. The CDR3 totals 11 residues. V lost 0 bases and J 8 bases, leaving 4 bases between the germline ends. CDR1 and CDR2 from the germline V gene are DFQATT and SNEGSKA (reference sequence). The DNA for the CDR3 is TGCAGTGCTAGAGATACGGAAAAACTGTTTTTT. It is translated as CSARDTEKLFF.